These 21 T cell receptor beta chains came from one sample sequenced in a study of blood T cell repertoires in COVID-19. The assay was immunoSEQ multiplex PCR, and TCRdb's table has in-frame clones only and misses some. This sample has some 200,000 clones; 65% to 90% occur once, and the top ten carry 10% to 15%. Sequenced: PBMCs or T cells enriched from blood (not recorded which). The receptors here all came from a man aged 35-49 years who had recovered from COVID-19.

The chain recombines TRBV28 with TRBJ1-2, with 9 bases lining up with TRBD1. This CDR3 spans 12 amino acids. Losses at the gene ends were 7 bases for V and 7 bases for J; bases not matched to a gene: 4. Germline V gene data show CDR1 as MDHEN and CDR2 as SYDVKM. CDR3 in DNA: TGTGCCAGCACACAGGGGGCTCGTGGCTACACCTTC. The encoded protein is CASTQGARGYTF.

The gene calls are TRBV28 and TRBJ1-5, with D possibly matching TRBD1 (5 bases). V dropped 5 bases and J dropped 0 bases, with 11 bases sitting between them. The CDR3 totals 15 residues. Germline V CDR1 and CDR2: MDHEN, SYDVKM. The CDR3 loop reads CASSNTGNSNQPQHF. The CDR3 nucleotides are TGTGCCAGCAGTAATACAGGTAATAGCAATCAGCCCCAGCATTTT. Variable domain in full (rest from reference TRBV28 and TRBJ1-5): DVKVTQSSRYLVKRTGEKVFLECVQDMDHENMFWYRQDPGLGLRLIYFSYDVKMKEKGDIPEGYSVSREKKERFSLILESASTNQTSMYLCASSNTGNSNQPQHFGDGTRLSIL.

V and J are TRBV5-1 and TRBJ1-1; possibly TRBD1 for D (6 bases). This CDR3 comprises 14 residues. CDR1 SGHRS and CDR2 YFSETQ come from the germline V gene. Deletions cut 5 bases from V and 2 bases from J, with 13 bases between. DNA for the CDR3: TGCGCCAGCAGGACGGCCGGGACAAACACTGAAGCTTTCTTT. It is translated as CASRTAGTNTEAFF.

The V and J genes are TRBV19 and TRBJ1-4; D is perhaps TRBD1 (5 bases). Deletions cut 5 bases from V and 13 bases from J, with 23 bases between. This CDR3 is 15 amino acids long. Germline loops: CDR1 LNHDA, CDR2 SQIVND (reference sequence). The CDR3 here is CASSSGGGRESGLFF. Here the CDR3 DNA reads TGTGCCAGTAGTTCCGGCGGGGGAAGGGAATCGGGACTGTTTTTT.

This clone turned up a few times. In DNA, the CDR3 is TGTGCCAGTAGTATAGAGGCAGGCTCTGAAGCTTTCTTT. Amino acids: CASSIEAGSEAFF. The chain joins TRBV19 to TRBJ1-1; D remains unclear. The germline V gene has CDR1 LNHDA and CDR2 SQIVND (reference sequence). With 0 bases removed from V and 6 bases from J, the gap between germline ends came to 8 bases. The CDR3 is made up of 13 amino acids.

The chain combines TRBV2 with TRBJ1-6, with 9 bases matching TRBD1. The V gene's germline CDR1 is SNHLY and CDR2 FYNNEI. Trimming removed 6 bases from V and 11 bases from J; junction bases left unmatched: 8. The CDR3 is made up of 14 amino acids. CDR3 bases: TGTGCCAGCAGAGGGACAGGGAATCTTACACCCCTCCACTTT. This encodes CASRGTGNLTPLHF.

This rearrangement joins TRBV9 to TRBJ2-7; no reliable D call. This CDR3 region has 14 residues. CDR1 and CDR2 from the germline V gene are SGDLS and YYNGEE. The ends were cut back, 1 base at V and 2 bases at J, with 10 bases in the middle. The CDR3 nucleotides are TGTGCCAGCAGCGTAAACCAGGTGCCCTACGAGCAGTACTTC. Protein sequence: CASSVNQVPYEQYF. The variable domain in full, with the rest retrieved from reference TRBV9 and TRBJ2-7, is DSGVTQTPKHLITATGQRVTLRCSPRSGDLSVYWYQQSLDQGLQFLIQYYNGEERAKGNILERFSAQQFPDLHSELNLSSLELGDSALYFCASSVNQVPYEQYFGPGTRLTVT.

This chain connects TRBV5-5 to TRBJ1-6; no clear D. Trimming removed 4 bases from V and 8 bases from J, with 16 bases in between. The CDR3 loop spans 15 amino acids. Looked up from germline, CDR1 is SGHKS and CDR2 is YYEKEE (reference sequence). CDR3 bases: TGTGCCAGCAGCGCACCTCGGCACGGGGATTCACCCCTCCACTTT. Translated: CASSAPRHGDSPLHF.

The gene calls are TRBV7-3 and TRBJ2-3; 10 bases line up with TRBD2. V trimming: 1 base; J trimming: 2 bases; junction bases outside the gene matches: 9. The CDR3 is 18 residues long. The germline V gene has CDR1 SGHTA and CDR2 FQGTGA. The DNA of the CDR3 is TGTGCCAGCAGCTTAAGGGGGAGCGGGAGGGATCCCACAGATACGCAGTATTTT. Amino acid sequence: CASSLRGSGRDPTDTQYF.

V gene TRBV7-2 combines with J gene TRBJ1-2; D may be TRBD1 (6 bases). V was cut by 5 bases and J by 4 bases, with 14 bases left in between. Germline V gene data show CDR1 as SGHTA and CDR2 as FQGNSA. The CDR3 is 14 residues long. CDR3 DNA sequence: TGTGCCAGCAGCCCAGCGGGGACAAGCTATGGCTACACCTTC. It is translated as CASSPAGTSYGYTF.

The genes are TRBV7-9 and TRBJ2-1; 9 bases match TRBD2. The CDR3 spans 16 residues. The J segment lost 10 bases and the V segment lost 5 bases, leaving 15 bases of the junction unmatched. Germline CDR1 reads SEHNR; CDR2 reads FQNEAQ (reference sequence). The DNA for the CDR3 is TGTGCCAGCAGCACCCTAGCGGGATCCTTGGCCAGAGAGCAGTTCTTC. It codes for CASSTLAGSLAREQFF.

This clone was counted a few times. The gene calls are TRBV28 and TRBJ1-2; 8 bases align to TRBD1. The CDR3 contains 13 residues. The J segment lost 6 bases and the V segment lost 7 bases, leaving 7 bases of the junction unmatched. Germline values: CDR1 MDHEN, CDR2 SYDVKM. DNA of the CDR3: TGTGCCAGCACTACGGACAGGGTCAATGGCTACACCTTC. It is translated as CASTTDRVNGYTF.

This clone was picked up a small number of times. The chain joins TRBV27 to TRBJ1-2, with a weak D call TRBD1 (5 bases). The germline V and J ends were trimmed by 0 bases and 7 bases, with 18 bases remaining between them. Germline V gene sequence: CDR1 MNHEY, CDR2 SMNVEV (reference sequence). The CDR3 consists of 16 residues. CDR3 DNA: TGTGCCAGCAGTTTATCACCCTTCGGGGGTGGAGGTGGCTACACCTTC. Translated, it gives CASSLSPFGGGGGYTF.

The V gene is TRBV28, the J gene TRBJ1-2; D gene ambiguous. The CDR3 covers 15 residues. Trimming shortened V by 4 bases and J by 0 bases, and 12 bases separated the two germline ends. Germline V gives CDR1 MDHEN, CDR2 SYDVKM. The chain's CDR3 is CASSSLDAANYGYTF. The CDR3 DNA sequence: TGTGCCAGCAGTTCATTAGACGCGGCTAACTATGGCTACACCTTC.

This sequence joins TRBV5-5 and TRBJ2-7; perhaps TRBD1 as D (6 bases). V lost 0 bases and J lost 3, with 10 bases in between. The CDR3 has 14 residues. Germline values: CDR1 SGHKS, CDR2 YYEKEE (reference sequence). The CDR3 bases are TGTGCCAGCAGCTTGGGTTGGGGGCACTACGAGCAGTACGTC. This gives the protein CASSLGWGHYEQYV.

The chain recombines TRBV19 with TRBJ2-4; 7 nucleotides match TRBD2. Losses at the gene ends were 10 bases for V and 9 bases for J; bases not matched to a gene: 12. CDR3 length: 13 amino acids. Per the germline V gene, CDR1 is LNHDA and CDR2 is SQIVND (reference sequence). The CDR3 sequence: CATAGPRGTIQYF. CDR3 DNA: TGTGCCACCGCCGGGCCGCGGGGGACCATTCAGTACTTC.

This sequence joins TRBV7-8 and TRBJ1-2; D may be TRBD1 (5 bases). Germline values: CDR1 SGHVS, CDR2 FQNEAQ. The CDR3 contains 14 residues. V was pared by 0 bases and J by 6 bases, with 11 bases between. CDR3 bases: TGTGCCAGCAGCTTAGCAGAGTGGGGGGATGGCTACACCTTC. Protein: CASSLAEWGDGYTF.

The chain recombines TRBV11-2 with TRBJ1-2; no definite D call. Germline CDR1 and CDR2: SGHAT and FQNNGV. The V end was cut by 6 bases, the J end by 4 bases, with 18 bases between. This CDR3 contains 15 residues. The chain's CDR3 is CASSLTNFGSYGYTF. DNA for the CDR3: TGTGCCAGCAGTCTTACTAATTTTGGTAGCTATGGCTACACCTTC.

This clone was counted between two and nine times. The DNA for the CDR3 is TGTGCCAGCAGCTTTGCGGGTGGGGGGAACCAAGAGACCCAGTACTTC. Protein product: CASSFAGGGNQETQYF. The J gene is TRBJ2-5, the V gene TRBV7-2, with D possibly TRBD2 on 6 matching bases. V was cut by 3 bases and J by 0 bases, with 14 bases left in between. Per germline, CDR1 SGHTA and CDR2 FQGNSA. The CDR3 has 16 amino acids. The complete variable domain, with remaining parts taken from reference TRBV7-2 and TRBJ2-5, reads GAGVSQSPSNKVTEKGKDVELRCDPISGHTALYWYRQSLGQGLEFLIYFQGNSAPDKSGLPSDRFSAERTGGSVSTLTIQRTQQEDSAVYLCASSFAGGGNQETQYFGPGTRLLVL.

V and J are TRBV19 and TRBJ2-1; 7 bases map to TRBD1. Germline V gene lookup returns CDR1 LNHDA and CDR2 SQIVND (reference sequence). The J segment lost 7 bases and the V segment lost 6 bases, leaving 3 bases of the junction unmatched. This CDR3 is 12 amino acids long. The CDR3 spells CASRTGLNEQFF. In nucleotides, the CDR3 is TGTGCCAGTAGGACAGGGTTAAATGAGCAGTTCTTC.

On this clone itself: Other DNA sequences from this sample encode an identical CDR3 as well. This chain joins TRBV28 and TRBJ2-7; weak D call: TRBD2 (6 bases). This CDR3 is built from 13 residues. V lost 3 bases, J lost 1 base, and 7 bases lay in between. Germline V gives CDR1 MDHEN, CDR2 SYDVKM. The CDR3 sequence is CASSLEGSYEQYF. The CDR3 DNA reads as TGTGCCAGCAGTTTGGAGGGATCCTACGAGCAGTACTTC.